This T cell receptor (beta chain) comes out of a study of shared clonotypes between healthy human individuals. Study details: The cohort comprised two women and a few men. Their ages spanned 18 to 49 years.

With regard to this clone: The antigen remains unidentified.

Some clones are missing from TCRdb's copy, which holds only in-frame ones; the method was immunoSEQ multiplex PCR. Here the sample spans around 340,000 clones, around 70% being singletons. The CDR3 extends over 14 amino acids. The germline gives CDR1 SGHNT, CDR2 YYREEE (reference sequence). Trimming took 0 bases from V and 3 from J, leaving 10 bases between them. The study's findings and limits: Blood was the sole source, and tissue repertoires probably differ.

This chain uses TRBV5-4 with TRBJ2-7; tentatively, D is TRBD2 (6 bases). The source of this sequence is a man between 25 and 39 years old in good health. The sample consisted of memory CD4+ T cells sorted from blood. Subset indicated: CD45RA-negative fraction. The CDR3 reads CASSLGAGNYEQYF. The CDR3 DNA reads as TGTGCCAGCAGCTTGGGGGCGGGGAACTACGAGCAGTACTTC. Combining the CDR3 with reference TRBV5-4 and TRBJ2-7 gives the whole variable domain ETGVTQSPTHLIKTRGQQVTLRCSSQSGHNTVSWYQQALGQGPQFIFQYYREEENGRGNFPPRFSGLQFPNYSSELNVNALELDDSALYLCASSLGAGNYEQYFGPGTRLTVT.